The clone carrying this T cell receptor beta chain was detected many times. What it binds is unknown. The source of the sample is a study of T cell repertoires in cytomegalovirus infection. Points from the study as a whole: Totalled public TCR beta family frequency picked out people who carried CMV plus the relevant HLA.

TCRdb itself ran the reads through MiXCR, one entry per CDR3 protein. The data hold approximately 140,000 distinct CDR3 sequences, with almost 9% observed a single time. The material sequenced was PBMCs. This sequence originates from a human donor in good health (CMV status not recorded). Some clones in this sample may be carry-over from other donors' samples.

The CDR3 loop reads CASSLAANSGNTIYF. The CDR3 DNA is TGTGCCAGCAGCTTAGCAGCGAACTCTGGAAACACCATATATTTT. V gene TRBV7-2 combines with J gene TRBJ1-3, with unresolved D. The CDR3 is 15 amino acids. Trimming shortened V by 0 bases and J by 0 bases, and 6 bases separated the two germline ends. Germline assignment: CDR1 SGHTA and CDR2 FQGNSA.